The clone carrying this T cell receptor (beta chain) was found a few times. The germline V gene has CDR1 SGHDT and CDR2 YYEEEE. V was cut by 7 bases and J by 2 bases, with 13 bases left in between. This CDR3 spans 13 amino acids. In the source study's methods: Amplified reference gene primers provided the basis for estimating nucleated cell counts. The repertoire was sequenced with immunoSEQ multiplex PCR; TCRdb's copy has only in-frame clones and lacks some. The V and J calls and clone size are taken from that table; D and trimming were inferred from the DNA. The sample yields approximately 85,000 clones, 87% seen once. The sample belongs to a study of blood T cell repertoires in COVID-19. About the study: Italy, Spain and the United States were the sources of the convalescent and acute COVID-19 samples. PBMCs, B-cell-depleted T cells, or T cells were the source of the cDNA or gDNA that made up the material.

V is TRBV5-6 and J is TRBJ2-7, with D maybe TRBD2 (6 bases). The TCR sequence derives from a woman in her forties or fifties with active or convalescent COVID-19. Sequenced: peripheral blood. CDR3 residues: CASARGTAYEQYF. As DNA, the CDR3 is TGTGCCAGCGCCCGGGGGACCGCCTACGAGCAGTACTTC.